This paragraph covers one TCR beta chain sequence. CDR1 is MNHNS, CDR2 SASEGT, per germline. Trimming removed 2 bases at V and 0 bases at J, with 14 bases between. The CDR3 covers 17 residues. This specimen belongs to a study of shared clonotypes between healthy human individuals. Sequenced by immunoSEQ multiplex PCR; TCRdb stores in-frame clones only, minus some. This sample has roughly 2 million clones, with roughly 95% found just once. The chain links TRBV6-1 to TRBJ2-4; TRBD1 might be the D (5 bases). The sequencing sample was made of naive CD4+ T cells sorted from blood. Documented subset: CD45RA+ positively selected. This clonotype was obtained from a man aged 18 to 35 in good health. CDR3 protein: CASSERWGLLAKNIQYF. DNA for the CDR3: TGTGCCAGCAGTGAACGTTGGGGCCTCCTAGCCAAAAACATTCAGTACTTC.